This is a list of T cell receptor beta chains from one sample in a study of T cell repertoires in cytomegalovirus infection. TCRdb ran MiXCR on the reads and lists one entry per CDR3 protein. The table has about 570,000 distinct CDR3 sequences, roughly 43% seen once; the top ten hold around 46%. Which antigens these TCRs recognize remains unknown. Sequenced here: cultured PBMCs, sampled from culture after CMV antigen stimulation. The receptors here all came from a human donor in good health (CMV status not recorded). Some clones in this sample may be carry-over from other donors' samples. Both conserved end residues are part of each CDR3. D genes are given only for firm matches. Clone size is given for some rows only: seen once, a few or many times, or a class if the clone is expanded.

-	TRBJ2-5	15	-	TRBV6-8	CASSYSHTSRETQYF	TGTGCCAGCAGTTACTCACACACCTCGAGGGAGACCCAGTACTTC
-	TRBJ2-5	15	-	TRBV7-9	CASSPVSGPSEAQYF	TGTGCCAGCAGCCCCGTCTCCGGGCCCTCCGAGGCCCAGTACTTC
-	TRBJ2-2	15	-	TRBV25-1	CASSGPGSYTGELFF	TGTGCCAGCAGTGGACCAGGGAGTTACACCGGGGAGCTGTTTTTT
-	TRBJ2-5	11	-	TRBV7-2	CASRGTETQYF	TGTGCCAGCAGGGGGACGGAGACCCAGTACTTC
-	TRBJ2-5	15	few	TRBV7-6	CASSLGARLPGTQYF	TGTGCCAGCAGCTTAGGAGCTCGACTACCAGGGACCCAGTACTTC
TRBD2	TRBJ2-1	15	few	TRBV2	CASSEAWPGGHEQFF	TGTGCCAGCAGTGAAGCCTGGCCGGGGGGTCATGAGCAGTTCTTC
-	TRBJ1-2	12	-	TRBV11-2	CASSLLLGGYTF	TGTGCCAGCAGCCTTCTACTCGGTGGCTACACCTTC
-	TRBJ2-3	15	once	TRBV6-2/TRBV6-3	CASHTPGRSTDTQYF	TGTGCCAGCCACACTCCGGGACGAAGCACAGATACGCAGTATTTT
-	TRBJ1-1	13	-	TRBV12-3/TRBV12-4	CASSLSKSTEAFF	TGTGCCAGCAGTTTATCAAAGTCGACTGAAGCTTTCTTT
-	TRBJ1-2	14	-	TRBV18	CASSSEGAGYGYTF	TGTGCCAGCTCCTCGGAAGGGGCAGGCTATGGCTACACCTTC
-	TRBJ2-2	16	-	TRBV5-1	CASSLPMGRGTGELFF	TGCGCCAGCAGCTTGCCGATGGGGAGAGGGACCGGGGAGCTGTTTTTT
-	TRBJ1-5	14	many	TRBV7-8	CASSFTYSNQPQHF	TGTGCCAGCAGCTTCACCTATAGCAATCAGCCCCAGCATTTT
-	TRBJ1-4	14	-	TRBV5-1	CASRPQGQNEKLFF	TGCGCCAGCAGGCCTCAGGGGCAGAATGAAAAACTGTTTTTT
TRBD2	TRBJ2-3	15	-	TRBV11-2	CASSAGLPSADTQYF	TGTGCCAGCAGCGCGGGACTACCCAGCGCGGATACGCAGTATTTT
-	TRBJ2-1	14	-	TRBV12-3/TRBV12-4	CASSLADRINEQFF	TGTGCCAGCAGTTTAGCGGACCGAATCAATGAGCAGTTCTTC
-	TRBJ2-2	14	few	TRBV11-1	CASSSSTGTGELFF	-
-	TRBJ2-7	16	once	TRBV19	CASSGWTAKSSYEQYF	TGTGCCAGTAGTGGATGGACGGCGAAAAGCTCCTACGAGCAGTACTTC
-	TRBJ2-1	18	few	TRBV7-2	CASSLVGARGNSYNEQFF	TGTGCCAGCAGCTTAGTTGGGGCTCGCGGGAACTCCTACAATGAGCAGTTCTTC
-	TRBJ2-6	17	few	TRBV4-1	CASSQALSLLGANVLTF	TGCGCCAGCAGCCAAGCTTTATCGTTATTGGGGGCCAACGTCCTGACTTTC
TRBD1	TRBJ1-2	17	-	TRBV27	CASGTPSDRSPRNGYTF	TGTGCGAGCGGGACACCTTCGGACAGGTCCCCCCGTAATGGCTACACCTTC
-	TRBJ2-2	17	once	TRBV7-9	CASSLAWYSGNTGELFF	TGTGCCAGCAGCTTAGCCTGGTATAGCGGGAACACCGGGGAGCTGTTTTTT